This TCR beta chain came from a study of CD8+CD57+ T cells in acquired aplastic anemia. Overall study findings and caveats: Patients had CD8+CD57+ cells showing lower diversity than total CD4+ and CD8+ pools.

Genomic DNA was employed as the template in profiling TCR beta VDJ and CDR3. TCRdb analysed the reads with MiXCR anew, one entry per CDR3 protein. The profile shows 15,000 to 20,000 distinct CDR3 sequences, 30% to 45% of them singletons. In patients chosen for sequencing, flow cytometry had shown CD8+CD57+ cell expansion. On this clonotype: The antigen is unknown.

Trimming cost V 8 bases and J 0 bases, with 5 bases left between them. Germline CDR1 is SQVTM and CDR2 is ANQGSEA. This CDR3 contains 11 residues. The TCR was taken from a human donor with aplastic anemia. J is TRBJ2-1 and V is TRBV29-1; D gene unclear. The sequenced sample consisted of CD8+CD57+ T cells sorted from PBMCs. As for subset: bead-enriched CD8+CD57+ effector memory T cells from SAA patients. The CDR3, as DNA: TGCAGCTCGAGCTCCTACAATGAGCAGTTCTTC. Translated, it gives CSSSSYNEQFF.